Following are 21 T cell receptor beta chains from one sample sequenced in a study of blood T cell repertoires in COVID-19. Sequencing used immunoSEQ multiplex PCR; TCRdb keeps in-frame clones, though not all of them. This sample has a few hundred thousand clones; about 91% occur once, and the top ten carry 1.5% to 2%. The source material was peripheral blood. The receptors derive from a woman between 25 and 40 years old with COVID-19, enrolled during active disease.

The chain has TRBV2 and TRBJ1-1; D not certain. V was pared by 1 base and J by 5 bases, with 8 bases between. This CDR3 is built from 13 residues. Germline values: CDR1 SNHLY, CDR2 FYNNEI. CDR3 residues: CASSEDSGTEAFF. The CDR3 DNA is TGTGCCAGCAGTGAAGATTCGGGGACTGAAGCTTTCTTT.

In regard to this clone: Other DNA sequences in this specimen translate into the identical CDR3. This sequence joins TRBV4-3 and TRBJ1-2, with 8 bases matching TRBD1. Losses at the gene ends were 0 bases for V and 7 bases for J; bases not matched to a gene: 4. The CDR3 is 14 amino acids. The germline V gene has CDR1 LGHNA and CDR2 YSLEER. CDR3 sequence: CASSQDRGLGGYTF. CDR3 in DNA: TGCGCCAGCAGCCAAGACAGGGGGCTTGGTGGCTACACCTTC.

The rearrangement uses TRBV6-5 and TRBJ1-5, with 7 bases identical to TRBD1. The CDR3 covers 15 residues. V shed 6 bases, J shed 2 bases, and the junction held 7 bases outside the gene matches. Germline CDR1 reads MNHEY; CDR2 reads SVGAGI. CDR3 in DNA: TGTGCCAGCAGCACCGACAGGGCCGGCAATCAGCCCCAGCATTTT. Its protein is CASSTDRAGNQPQHF.

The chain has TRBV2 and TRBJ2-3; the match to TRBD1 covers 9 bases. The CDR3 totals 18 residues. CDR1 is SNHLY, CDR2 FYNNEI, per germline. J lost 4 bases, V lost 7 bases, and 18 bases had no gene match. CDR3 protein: CASIIRAGQGGGADTQYF. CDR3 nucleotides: TGTGCCAGCATAATACGGGCGGGACAGGGTGGCGGTGCAGATACGCAGTATTTT.

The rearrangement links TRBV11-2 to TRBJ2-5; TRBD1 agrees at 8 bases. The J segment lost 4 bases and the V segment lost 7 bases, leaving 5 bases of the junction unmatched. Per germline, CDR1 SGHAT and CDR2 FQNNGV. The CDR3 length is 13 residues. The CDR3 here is CASNGQGGETQYF. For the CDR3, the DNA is TGTGCCAGCAACGGACAGGGAGGAGAGACCCAGTACTTC. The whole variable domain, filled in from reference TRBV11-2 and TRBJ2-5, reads EAGVAQSPRYKIIEKRQSVAFWCNPISGHATLYWYQQILGQGPKLLIQFQNNGVVDDSQLPKDRFSAERLKGVDSTLKIQPAKLEDSAVYLCASNGQGGETQYFGPGTRLLVL.

CDR3 loop: CASSRQGADNYGYTF. CDR3 sequence (DNA): TGTGCCAGCAGCCGGCAGGGGGCGGATAACTATGGCTACACCTTC. This chain uses TRBV7-2 with TRBJ1-2; TRBD1 matches at 8 bases. The junction had 6 bases not matched to a gene; V was cut back by 5 bases and J by 1 base. The CDR3 spans 15 residues. Germline loops: CDR1 SGHTA, CDR2 FQGNSA.

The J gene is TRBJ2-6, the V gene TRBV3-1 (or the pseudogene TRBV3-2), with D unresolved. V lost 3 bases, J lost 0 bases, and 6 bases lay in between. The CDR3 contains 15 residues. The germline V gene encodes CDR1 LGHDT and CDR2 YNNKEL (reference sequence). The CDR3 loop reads CASSQADSGANVLTF. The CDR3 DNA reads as TGTGCCAGCAGCCAGGCGGACTCTGGGGCCAACGTCCTGACTTTC.

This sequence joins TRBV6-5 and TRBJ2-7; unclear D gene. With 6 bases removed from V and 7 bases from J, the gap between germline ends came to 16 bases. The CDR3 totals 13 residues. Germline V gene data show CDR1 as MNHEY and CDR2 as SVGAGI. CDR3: CASSSSGLWEQYF. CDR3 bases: TGTGCCAGCAGCTCCAGTGGCCTCTGGGAGCAGTACTTC.

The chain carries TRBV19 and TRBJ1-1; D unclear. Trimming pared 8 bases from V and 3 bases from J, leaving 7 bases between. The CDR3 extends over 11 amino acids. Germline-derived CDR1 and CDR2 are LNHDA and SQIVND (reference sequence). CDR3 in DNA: TGTGCCAGTGGAGTGGACACTGAAGCTTTCTTT. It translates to CASGVDTEAFF.

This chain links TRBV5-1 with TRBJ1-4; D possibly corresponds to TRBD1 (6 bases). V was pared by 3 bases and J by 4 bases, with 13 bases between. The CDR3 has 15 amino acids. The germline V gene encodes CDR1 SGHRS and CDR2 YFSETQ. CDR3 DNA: TGCGCCAGCAGCTCGAGGGGGGGCATTAATGAAAAACTGTTTTTT. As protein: CASSSRGGINEKLFF.

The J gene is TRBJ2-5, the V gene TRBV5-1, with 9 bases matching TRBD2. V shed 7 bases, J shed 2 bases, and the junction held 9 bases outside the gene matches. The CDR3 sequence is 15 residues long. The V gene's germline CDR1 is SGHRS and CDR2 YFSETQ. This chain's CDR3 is CASGPSGGLQETQYF. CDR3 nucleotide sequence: TGCGCCAGCGGACCGAGCGGGGGGTTACAAGAGACCCAGTACTTC.

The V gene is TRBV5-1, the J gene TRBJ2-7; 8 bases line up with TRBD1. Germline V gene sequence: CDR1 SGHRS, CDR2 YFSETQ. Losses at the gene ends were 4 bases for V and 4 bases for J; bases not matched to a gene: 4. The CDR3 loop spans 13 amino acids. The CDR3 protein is CASSPRDRYEQYF. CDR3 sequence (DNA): TGCGCCAGCAGCCCCCGGGACAGGTACGAGCAGTACTTC.

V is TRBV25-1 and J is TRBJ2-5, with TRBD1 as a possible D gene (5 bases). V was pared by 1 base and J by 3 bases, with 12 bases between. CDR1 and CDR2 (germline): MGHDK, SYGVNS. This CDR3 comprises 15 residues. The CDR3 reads CASSEWGGTEETQYF. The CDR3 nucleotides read TGTGCCAGCAGTGAATGGGGCGGTACCGAAGAGACCCAGTACTTC.

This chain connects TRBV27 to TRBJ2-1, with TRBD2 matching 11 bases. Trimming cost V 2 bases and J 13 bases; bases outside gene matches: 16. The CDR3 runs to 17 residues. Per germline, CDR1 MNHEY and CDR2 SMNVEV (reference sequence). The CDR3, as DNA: TGTGCCAGCAGTTTAAGTGGGATAAGGTTAGCGGGGGGGCGTCAGTTCTTC. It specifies CASSLSGIRLAGGRQFF.

CDR3 nucleotides: TGTGCCAGCACGGGAGGGTCACCCCTCCACTTT. Translation gives CASTGGSPLHF. The V gene is TRBV28, the J gene TRBJ1-6, with D hard to call. The CDR3 contains 11 residues. In germline, CDR1 is MDHEN, CDR2 SYDVKM. V lost 7 bases, J lost 10 bases, and 8 bases lay in between.

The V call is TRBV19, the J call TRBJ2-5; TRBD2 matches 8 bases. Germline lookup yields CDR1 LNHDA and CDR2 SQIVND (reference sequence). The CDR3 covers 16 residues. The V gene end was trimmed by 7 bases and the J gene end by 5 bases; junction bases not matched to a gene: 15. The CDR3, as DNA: TGTGCCAGTACGTCAGGCCCTCCGGGGGGGCCGGAGACCCAGTACTTC. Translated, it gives CASTSGPPGGPETQYF.

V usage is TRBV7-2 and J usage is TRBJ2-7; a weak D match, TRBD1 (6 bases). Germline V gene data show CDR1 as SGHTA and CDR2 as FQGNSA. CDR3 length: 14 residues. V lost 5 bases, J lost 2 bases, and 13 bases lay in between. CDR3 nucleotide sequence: TGTGCCAGCAGCGTACAACGGGACACCTACGAGCAGTACTTC. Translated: CASSVQRDTYEQYF.

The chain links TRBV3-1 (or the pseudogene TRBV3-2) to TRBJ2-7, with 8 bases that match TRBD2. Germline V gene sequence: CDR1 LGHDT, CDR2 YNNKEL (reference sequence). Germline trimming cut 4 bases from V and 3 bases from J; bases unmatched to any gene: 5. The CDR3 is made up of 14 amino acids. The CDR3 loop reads CASSPRGVSYEQYF. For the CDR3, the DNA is TGTGCCAGCAGCCCGCGGGGGGTGAGCTACGAGCAGTACTTC.

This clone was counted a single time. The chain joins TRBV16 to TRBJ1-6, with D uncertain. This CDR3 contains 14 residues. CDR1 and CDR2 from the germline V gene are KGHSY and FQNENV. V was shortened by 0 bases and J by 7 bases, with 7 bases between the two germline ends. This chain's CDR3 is CASSQSSGNSPLHF. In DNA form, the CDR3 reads TGTGCCAGCAGCCAATCGTCAGGAAATTCACCCCTCCACTTT.

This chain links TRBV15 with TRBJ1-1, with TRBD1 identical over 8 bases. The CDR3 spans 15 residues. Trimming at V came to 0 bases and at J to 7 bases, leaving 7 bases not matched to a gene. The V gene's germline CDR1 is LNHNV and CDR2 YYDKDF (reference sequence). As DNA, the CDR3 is TGTGCCACCAGCAGAGATGGCCGACAGGGGAGTGAAGCTTTCTTT. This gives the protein CATSRDGRQGSEAFF.

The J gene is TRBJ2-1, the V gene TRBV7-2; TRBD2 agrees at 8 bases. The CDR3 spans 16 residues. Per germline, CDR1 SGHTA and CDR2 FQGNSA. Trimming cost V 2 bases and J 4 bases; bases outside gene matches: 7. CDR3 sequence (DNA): TGTGCCAGCAGCTTAAGGCGGGGGGCCACTTACAATGAGCAGTTCTTC. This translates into CASSLRRGATYNEQFF.